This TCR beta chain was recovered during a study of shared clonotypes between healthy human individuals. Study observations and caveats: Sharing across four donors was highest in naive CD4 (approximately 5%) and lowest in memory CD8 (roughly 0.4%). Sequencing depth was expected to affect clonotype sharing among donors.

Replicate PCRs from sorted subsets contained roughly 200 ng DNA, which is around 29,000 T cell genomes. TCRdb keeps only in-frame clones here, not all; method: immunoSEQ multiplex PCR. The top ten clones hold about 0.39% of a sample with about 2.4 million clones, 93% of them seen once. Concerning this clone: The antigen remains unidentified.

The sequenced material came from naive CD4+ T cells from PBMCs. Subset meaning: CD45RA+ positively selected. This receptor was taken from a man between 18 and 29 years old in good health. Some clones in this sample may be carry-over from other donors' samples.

CDR3 nucleotides: TGTGCCAGCAGCCTGGGACTAGCGGGAGACAATGAGCAGTTCTTC. Translating gives CASSLGLAGDNEQFF. The V call is TRBV4-2, the J call TRBJ2-1, with 14 bases aligning to TRBD2. CDR1 is LGHNA and CDR2 is YNFKEQ in the germline V gene. The ends lost 4 bases at V and 5 bases at J; junction bases unmatched: 1. This CDR3 is built from 15 residues.